This T cell receptor beta chain derives from a study of Graves' ophthalmopathy and Graves' hyperthyroidism (dated by TCRdb to 2017 to 2018). General notes on the study: Peripheral blood was collected at initial diagnosis, before any treatment. TCR beta repertoire signatures were used to distinguish Graves' ophthalmopathy from Graves' hyperthyroidism and to predict progression to ophthalmopathy. In total, around 130 blood samples were TCR-sequenced: 43 ophthalmopathy, some 75 hyperthyroidism and roughly 17 hyperthyroidism-to-ophthalmopathy patients. To explore V-J signatures distinguishing ophthalmopathy from hyperthyroidism, a discovery set of about a hundred patients (fewer than 45 ophthalmopathy, 55 to 60 stable hyperthyroidism) was enrolled. An independent validation cohort was composed of some 18 hyperthyroidism patients and 15 to 17 patients who later progressed from hyperthyroidism to ophthalmopathy. In over five hyperthyroidism patients, T-cell repertoires of thyroid tissue and blood were compared. Following sample collection, hyperthyroidism patients were given methimazole at a starting dose of 30 mg daily, and ophthalmopathy patients were given high-dose intravenous methylprednisolone. The roughly 91 discovery patients were randomly split 7:3 into training and test sets. Paper-wide results and their limitations: Most expanded thyroid clonotypes with frequency above 0.001 were also detected in blood, suggesting blood repertoires may reflect the thyroid immune response. No statistical method was used to predetermine the sample size, and group allocation was not hidden from the investigators. In validation, the model predicted ophthalmopathy progression with 70.59% sensitivity and around 72% specificity; some 13 predicted patients were CT-confirmed with GO in a median of around 6 months. In cross-validation, the 13-signature model distinguished ophthalmopathy from stable hyperthyroidism with 87.88% sensitivity and around 81% specificity, while in the test set the corresponding values were about 80% and 75%.

Ophthalmopathy patients were characterized by moderately to severely active disease, a Clinical Activity Score of at least 3, a NOSPECS grade of at least 4, and a disease duration under 3 months. Patients with other autoimmune diseases, uncontrolled infections, pregnancy or lactation were excluded. Diagnosis was based on clinical symptoms, serum thyroxine, TRAb, thyroid ultrasound and orbital computed tomography. Ficoll-Paque density gradient centrifugation was used to isolate PBMCs from approximately 10 ml of fresh peripheral blood. Total RNA was extracted with Trizol reagent and quality-checked on an Agilent 2100 Bioanalyzer. About this clonotype itself: Its antigen remains undetermined. Base qualities are not provided; no much larger clone lies one nucleotide away.

TCR beta CDR3 regions were amplified from RNA transcripts for repertoire sequencing. A first-round RT-PCR used HTBI primers with the Qiagen OneStep RT-PCR kit, followed by a second-round multiplex PCR, size selection and purification. Libraries were sequenced on an Illumina HiSeq2000 using paired-end 100 bp reads. The source study handled its data this way. SOAPnuke was used to process the reads, throwing out any read that had adapters, had uncalled bases, had a mean Phred below 15, or lacked an exact constant-primer or identifier match. High-quality paired reads were merged with COPE v1.2.5. Each unique nucleotide sequence was treated as a clonotype, and MiTCR v1.1 was used to align the clonotypes to the IMGT TRB V, D and J references. The analysis was limited to V-J combinations with a frequency above 0.0001, which together covered approximately 99% of repertoires. For each V-J combination, a TCR clonal expansion and chaos score was defined as the ratio of F50 clonal expansion to chaos observed in the TCRdist matrix. Welch's t-statistics and random forest were used to reduce the features to approximately 13 V-J combinations, which were then used as input to a naive Bayes classifier. The Morisita-Horn index was used to measure how similar the thyroid and blood repertoires were. The public reads were reanalyzed by TCRdb: fastp trimming at Q25, MiXCR alignment, in-frame beta chains only. Under each unique CDR3 protein, matching rows form one entry showing the most common genes and DNA. Here the V and J calls rest on TCRdb's processing, not on the authors' analysis. For this sample the table gives 200,000 to 250,000 distinct CDR3 sequences, of which roughly a fifth were detected only once. Approximately 40% of the sample is taken by the ten largest.

The CDR3 has 16 amino acids, counting the end cysteine and phenylalanine. Only the CDR3 DNA is retained, 48 bases long and in frame from the first base. CDR1 and CDR2, per the germline V gene, are MNHEY and SVGEGT. V gives up 0 bases and J gives up 1 base, and the segment between their germline ends measures 12 bases. The TCR originated in a woman in her forties or fifties with Graves' ophthalmopathy. Donor details come from another sample of the same person, matched by shared clones. The chain couples TRBV6-2 or TRBV6-3 to TRBJ1-1; the D gene identity is not certain. Sequenced: peripheral blood. This receptor has the CDR3 CASSYSTASQNTEAFF. In nucleotide form, the sequence is TGTGCCAGCAGTTACTCAACTGCATCCCAGAACACTGAAGCTTTCTTT.